These 23 T cell receptor beta chains were all obtained from the same sample, sequenced in a study of blood T cell repertoires in COVID-19 (dated by TCRdb to 2018 to 2020). Libraries were made using the immunoSEQ multiplex PCR assay. TCRdb limited this immuneACCESS table to in-frame rearrangements with V and J called. A share of clones is missing; checked studies link under half to unresolved V genes, and the rest is unexplained. The sample yields around 150,000 clones; approximately 87% were counted once. The leading ten clones occupy under 13% of the sample. The sequenced material came from peripheral blood. Receptors were obtained from a woman in her 70s with COVID-19, enrolled during active disease.

The rearrangement joins TRBV2 to TRBJ1-4, with a possible D match to TRBD1 (5 bases). The CDR3 consists of 13 residues. Germline V gene sequence: CDR1 SNHLY, CDR2 FYNNEI. V gave up 3 bases and J gave up 11 bases, with 13 bases separating them. The CDR3 DNA is TGTGCCAGCAGTGATACCCGGGGGGGGAAACTGTTTTTT. Translated: CASSDTRGGKLFF.

The chain is built from TRBV11-2 and TRBJ2-3, with 11 bases aligning to TRBD2. The CDR3 totals 14 residues. The junction had 4 bases not matched to a gene; V was cut back by 5 bases and J by 6 bases. CDR1 SGHAT and CDR2 FQNNGV come from the germline V gene. The CDR3, as DNA: TGTGCCAGCAGCCCACGGACTAGCGGGGATACGCAGTATTTT. Residues: CASSPRTSGDTQYF.

V gene TRBV5-1 combines with J gene TRBJ2-1, with a possible D match to TRBD2 (6 bases). This CDR3 spans 14 amino acids. V shed 4 bases and J shed 2 bases, with 10 bases lying between them. In germline, CDR1 is SGHRS, CDR2 YFSETQ. The CDR3 spells CASSPGLTYNEQFF. CDR3 DNA sequence: TGCGCCAGCAGCCCGGGACTCACCTACAATGAGCAGTTCTTC.

This clone was seen once. J is TRBJ2-5 and V is TRBV5-6; 10 bases agree with TRBD1. Per the germline V gene, CDR1 is SGHDT and CDR2 is YYEEEE. V was pared by 3 bases and J by 5 bases, with 16 bases of the junction left unmatched. The CDR3 runs to 18 residues. DNA for the CDR3: TGTGCCAGCAGCTCTAGAGAACCGGGACAGGGGTTTCTGGAGACCCAGTACTTC. Protein sequence: CASSSREPGQGFLETQYF.

This clone appeared a few times. The V gene is TRBV5-6, the J gene TRBJ1-2; D is ambiguous. Trimming shortened V by 0 bases and J by 8 bases, and 11 bases separated the two germline ends. The CDR3 contains 13 residues. Germline CDR1 and CDR2: SGHDT and YYEEEE. The CDR3 is CASSLETPGGYTF. CDR3 coding DNA: TGTGCCAGCAGCTTGGAAACTCCGGGGGGCTACACCTTC.

V is TRBV5-4 and J is TRBJ1-6; a possible D gene is TRBD1 (5 bases). The germline V and J ends were trimmed by 2 bases and 7 bases, with 10 bases remaining between them. Germline assignment: CDR1 SGHNT and CDR2 YYREEE (reference sequence). The CDR3 is 14 residues long. The CDR3 region is CASSFRDFNSPLHF. In DNA form, the CDR3 reads TGTGCCAGCAGCTTCCGGGACTTCAATTCACCCCTCCACTTT.

The V call is TRBV18, the J call TRBJ2-5; D is perhaps TRBD1 (7 bases). The CDR3 has 16 amino acids. The V gene's germline CDR1 is KGHSH and CDR2 LQKENI. The V and J ends lost 2 bases and 2 bases respectively, with 15 bases between them. CDR3 loop: CASSPGPRGQQETQYF. For the CDR3, the DNA is TGTGCCAGCTCACCAGGCCCGCGGGGACAGCAAGAGACCCAGTACTTC.

The V call is TRBV4-1, the J call TRBJ1-5; 10 bases are a match to TRBD1. CDR1 is MGHRA, CDR2 YSYEKL, per germline. The junction had 1 base not matched to a gene; V was cut back by 3 bases and J by 2 bases. This CDR3 has 15 residues. The CDR3 nucleotides read TGCGCCAGCAGCCAGGGGACAGGGGGCAATCAGCCCCAGCATTTT. Translation gives CASSQGTGGNQPQHF.

This chain connects TRBV11-2 to TRBJ2-5; 9 bases agree with TRBD1. The CDR3 extends over 14 amino acids. Germline V CDR1 and CDR2: SGHAT, FQNNGV. V lost 4 bases and J lost 5; bases outside the gene matches: 5. Here the CDR3 DNA reads TGTGCCAGCAGCTGGGGGACAGGGCGGGAGACCCAGTACTTC. It is translated as CASSWGTGRETQYF.

The gene calls are TRBV6-1 and TRBJ2-5; TRBD2 aligns across 13 bases. The CDR3 runs to 16 residues. CDR1 is MNHNS and CDR2 is SASEGT in the germline V gene. With 4 bases clipped from V and 4 bases from J, the junction kept 6 bases outside the gene matches. CDR3 protein: CASSAGLAGVGETQYF. The CDR3 DNA follows: TGTGCCAGCAGTGCTGGACTAGCGGGGGTGGGAGAGACCCAGTACTTC.

Comments on this clone: At one end the junction does not follow the germline gene, possibly because of a read error. The chain recombines TRBV6-5 with TRBJ1-2; TRBD1 matches 9 bases. The CDR3 totals 13 residues. CDR1 and CDR2 from the germline V gene are MNHEY and SVGAGI. As DNA, the CDR3 is TGTGCCAGCAGTTCGACCGTCACAGGGGGCTTTGCCTTC. Translated, it gives CASSSTVTGGFAF.

Comments on this clone: Other nucleotide sequences in the sample specify the same CDR3. The gene calls are TRBV7-9 and TRBJ2-5; perhaps TRBD1 as D (6 bases). The germline V gene encodes CDR1 SEHNR and CDR2 FQNEAQ (reference sequence). V lost 1 base to trimming and J lost 2 bases, with 11 bases between them. The CDR3 runs 15 residues. CDR3 coding DNA: TGTGCCAGCAGCTTAGGATTGAGGGGGCAAGAGACCCAGTACTTC. It yields the protein CASSLGLRGQETQYF.

This rearrangement joins TRBV18 to TRBJ1-4; unclear D gene. V gave up 1 base and J gave up 5 bases, with 11 bases separating them. Germline loops: CDR1 KGHSH, CDR2 LQKENI. This CDR3 region has 15 residues. CDR3: CASSPLRGGNEKLFF. The CDR3 bases are TGTGCCAGCTCACCACTGCGGGGAGGAAATGAAAAACTGTTTTTT.

The V and J genes are TRBV2 and TRBJ2-7, with 7 bases aligning to TRBD1. The germline V gene has CDR1 SNHLY and CDR2 FYNNEI. The CDR3 is 12 residues long. Losses at the gene ends were 6 bases for V and 1 base for J; bases not matched to a gene: 0. Here the CDR3 reads CASRDRSYEQYF. CDR3 nucleotide sequence: TGTGCCAGCAGGGACAGGTCCTACGAGCAGTACTTC.

The rearrangement joins TRBV5-1 to TRBJ2-7; 8 bases fit TRBD1. The CDR3 has 14 residues. Per germline, CDR1 SGHRS and CDR2 YFSETQ. V lost 4 bases to trimming and J lost 5 bases; unmatched junction nucleotides: 8. The CDR3 reads CASSTGQGTNEQYF. Here the CDR3 DNA reads TGCGCCAGCAGCACCGGACAGGGTACCAACGAGCAGTACTTC. The full variable domain, in which reference TRBV5-1 and TRBJ2-7 provide the parts outside the CDR3, is KAGVTQTPRYLIKTRGQQVTLSCSPISGHRSVSWYQQTPGQGLQFLFEYFSETQRNKGNFPGRFSGRQFSNSRSEMNVSTLELGDSALYLCASSTGQGTNEQYFGPGTRLTVT.

Written as DNA, the CDR3 is TGTGCCAGCAGCACGACAGGGTATGGTGAAAAACTGTTTTTT. Residues: CASSTTGYGEKLFF. The rearrangement links TRBV9 to TRBJ1-4; 7 bases agree with TRBD1. The CDR3 has 14 residues. V shed 4 bases, J shed 7 bases, and the junction held 7 bases outside the gene matches. Germline CDR1 SGDLS, CDR2 YYNGEE.

This chain uses TRBV30 with TRBJ1-1; D is perhaps TRBD1 (6 bases). There are 13 residues in the CDR3. Trimming shortened V by 5 bases and J by 3 bases, and 13 bases separated the two germline ends. CDR1 and CDR2 from the germline V gene are GTSNPN and SVGIG (reference sequence). This chain's CDR3 is CAWATRGDTEAFF. DNA of the CDR3: TGTGCCTGGGCAACCAGGGGTGACACTGAAGCTTTCTTT.

The chain employs TRBV13 and TRBJ2-1, with 10 bases lining up with TRBD2. V was clipped by 6 bases and J by 15 bases; unmatched bases: 14. The CDR3 is made up of 14 amino acids. Germline V gene data show CDR1 as PRHDT and CDR2 as FYEKMQ (reference sequence). The CDR3 loop reads CASRQRGGRLFGFF. CDR3 sequence (DNA): TGTGCCAGCAGACAGCGGGGGGGCCGATTATTTGGGTTCTTC. Drawing the rest from reference TRBV13 and TRBJ2-1, the complete variable domain is AAGVIQSPRHLIKEKRETATLKCYPIPRHDTVYWYQQGPGQDPQFLISFYEKMQSDKGSIPDRFSAQQFSDYHSELNMSSLELGDSALYFCASRQRGGRLFGFFGPGTRLTVL.

The CDR3 sequence is CASSLPGGSRYGYTF. As DNA, the CDR3 is TGTGCCAGCAGTTTACCAGGGGGGTCGCGGTATGGCTACACCTTC. This chain uses TRBV28 with TRBJ1-2; the match to TRBD1 covers 7 bases. V shed 2 bases and J 5 bases; nucleotides not matched to a gene: 8. CDR1 and CDR2 (germline): MDHEN, SYDVKM. CDR3 length equals 15 residues.

This chain links TRBV5-1 with TRBJ2-1; the D is unclear. Germline V gives CDR1 SGHRS, CDR2 YFSETQ. The CDR3 spans 14 residues. V dropped 1 base and J dropped 1 base, with 6 bases sitting between them. DNA for the CDR3: TGCGCCAGCAGCTTGCGAGAATCCTACAATGAGCAGTTCTTC. It yields the protein CASSLRESYNEQFF.

The J gene is TRBJ2-3, the V gene TRBV12-5; possibly TRBD1 for D (6 bases). This CDR3 is 13 amino acids long. The V gene lost 5 bases and the J gene lost 5 bases, with 11 bases spanning the gap. Per germline, CDR1 LGHNT and CDR2 FRNRAP. CDR3 in DNA: TGTGCTAGTGGTCTGGGGGCCGTAGATACGCAGTATTTT. Translation gives CASGLGAVDTQYF.

The CDR3 coding sequence is TGTGCCAGCAGACGCGGGACGGTCAATCAGCCCCAGCATTTT. Protein: CASRRGTVNQPQHF. The chain uses TRBV6-6 and TRBJ1-5; D possibly corresponds to TRBD1 (5 bases). CDR1 and CDR2 from the germline V gene are MNHNY and SVGAGI (reference sequence). The CDR3 is made up of 14 amino acids. The V end lost 6 bases, the J end lost 3 bases, and 12 bases lay between the germline ends.

CDR3 coding DNA: TGTGCCAGCAGAAACAGGGAGAACTATGGCTACACCTTC. Its protein is CASRNRENYGYTF. The chain carries TRBV9 and TRBJ1-2; D is perhaps TRBD1 (6 bases). The CDR3 has 13 amino acids. V was cut by 5 bases and J by 2 bases, with 10 bases left in between. The germline V gene encodes CDR1 SGDLS and CDR2 YYNGEE.